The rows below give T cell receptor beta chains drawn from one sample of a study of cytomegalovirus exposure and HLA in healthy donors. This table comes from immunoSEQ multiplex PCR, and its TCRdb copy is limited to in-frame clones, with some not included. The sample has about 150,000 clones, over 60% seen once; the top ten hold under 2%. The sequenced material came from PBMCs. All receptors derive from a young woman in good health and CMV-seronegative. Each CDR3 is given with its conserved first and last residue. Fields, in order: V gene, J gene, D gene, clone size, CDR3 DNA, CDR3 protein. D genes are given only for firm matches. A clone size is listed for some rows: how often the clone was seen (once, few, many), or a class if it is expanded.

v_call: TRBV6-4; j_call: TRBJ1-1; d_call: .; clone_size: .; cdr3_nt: TGTGCCAGCAGCGAGGGTCTTGGGACTGAAGCTTTCTTT; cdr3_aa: CASSEGLGTEAFF
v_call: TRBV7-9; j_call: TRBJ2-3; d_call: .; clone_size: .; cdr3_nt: TGTGCCAGCAGCTTAGGCACCGCGGGTGGAGCAGATACGCAGTATTTT; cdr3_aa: CASSLGTAGGADTQYF
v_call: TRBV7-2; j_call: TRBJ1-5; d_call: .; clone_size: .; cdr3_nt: TGTGCCAGCAGCTTAGCTATAAATCAGCCCCAGCATTTT; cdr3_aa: CASSLAINQPQHF
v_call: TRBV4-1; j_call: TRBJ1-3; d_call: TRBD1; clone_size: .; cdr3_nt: TGCGCCAGCAGCCCACTCCTGGGACAGGGCACTGGAAACACCATATATTTT; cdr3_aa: CASSPLLGQGTGNTIYF
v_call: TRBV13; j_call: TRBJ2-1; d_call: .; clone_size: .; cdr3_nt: TGTGCCAGCAGCGCGGCTAGCCACCGAGGGTCCTACAATGAGCAGTTCTTC; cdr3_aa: CASSAASHRGSYNEQFF
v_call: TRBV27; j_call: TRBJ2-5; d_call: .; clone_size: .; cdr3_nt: TGTGCCAGCAGTTCCCACCGACCAGGGATGGAGGGGACCCAGTACTTC; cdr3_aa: CASSSHRPGMEGTQYF
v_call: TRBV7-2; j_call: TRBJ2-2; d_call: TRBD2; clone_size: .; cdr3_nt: TGTGCCAGCAGCTTAGTTCTAGCGGGGGACACCGGGGAGCTGTTTTTT; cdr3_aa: CASSLVLAGDTGELFF
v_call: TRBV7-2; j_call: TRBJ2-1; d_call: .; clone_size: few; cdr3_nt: TGTGCCAGCAGCTTAGGTTTCAGGGATGAGCAGTTCTTC; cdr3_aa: CASSLGFRDEQFF
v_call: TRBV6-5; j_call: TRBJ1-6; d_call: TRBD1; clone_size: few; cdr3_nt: TGTGCCAGCAGTTATGGGACAGGATATTCACCCCTCCACTTT; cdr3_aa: CASSYGTGYSPLHF
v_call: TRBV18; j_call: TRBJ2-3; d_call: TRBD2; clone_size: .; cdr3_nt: TGTGCCAGCTCACCAGTAGCGGGGGGTGTCACAGATACGCAGTATTTT; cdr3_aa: CASSPVAGGVTDTQYF
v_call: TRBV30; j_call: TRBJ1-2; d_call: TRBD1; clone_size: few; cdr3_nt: TGTGCCTGGAGGAACCGGGACAGGGGGCCGGGCTACACCTTC; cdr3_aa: CAWRNRDRGPGYTF
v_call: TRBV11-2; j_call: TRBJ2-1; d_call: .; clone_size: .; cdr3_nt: TGTGCCAGCAGCTACCACCCCGGGGGATCAAAGTACAATGAGCAGTTCTTC; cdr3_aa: CASSYHPGGSKYNEQFF
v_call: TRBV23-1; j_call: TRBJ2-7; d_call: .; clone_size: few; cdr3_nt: TGCGCCAGCAGTCAAGCGGGAACAGAGCAGTACTTC; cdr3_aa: CASSQAGTEQYF
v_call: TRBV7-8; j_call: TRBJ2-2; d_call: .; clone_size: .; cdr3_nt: TGTGCCAGCAGCCCTACGACAGGATTGAACACCGGGGAGCTGTTTTTT; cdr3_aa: CASSPTTGLNTGELFF
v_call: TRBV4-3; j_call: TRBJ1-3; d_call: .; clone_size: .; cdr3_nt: TGCGCCAGCAGCCAAGGGATGGGGCCTGGAAACACCATATATTTT; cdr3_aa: CASSQGMGPGNTIYF
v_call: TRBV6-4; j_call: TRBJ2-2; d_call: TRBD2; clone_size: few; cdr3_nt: TGTGCCAGCAGTGACGGACTAGCGGGGAACACCGGGGAGCTGTTTTTT; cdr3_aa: CASSDGLAGNTGELFF
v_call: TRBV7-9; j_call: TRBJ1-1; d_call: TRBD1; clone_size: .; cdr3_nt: TGTGCCAGCAGCAATCGGGACAGGGAGAACACTGAAGCTTTCTTT; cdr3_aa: CASSNRDRENTEAFF
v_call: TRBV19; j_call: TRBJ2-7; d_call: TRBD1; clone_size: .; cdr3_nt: TGTGCCAGTAGTTGGGACAGGAGCTCCTACGAGCAGTACTTC; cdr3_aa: CASSWDRSSYEQYF
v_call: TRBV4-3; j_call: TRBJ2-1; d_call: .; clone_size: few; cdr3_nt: TGCGCCAGCAGCCAAGAGGGTACGGCGGGCTCCTACAATGAGCAGTTCTTC; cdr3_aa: CASSQEGTAGSYNEQFF
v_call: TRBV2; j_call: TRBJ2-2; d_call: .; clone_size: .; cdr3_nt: TGTGCCAGCAGTCCTCCCTACCCGGGAACCGGGGAGCTGTTTTTT; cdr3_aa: CASSPPYPGTGELFF
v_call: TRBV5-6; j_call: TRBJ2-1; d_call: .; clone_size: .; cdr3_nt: TGTGCCAGCAGCTTGGTGTGGCAGGCATCCTACAATGAGCAGTTCTTC; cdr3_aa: CASSLVWQASYNEQFF
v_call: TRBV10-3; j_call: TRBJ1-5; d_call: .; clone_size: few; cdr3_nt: TGTGCCATCAGTCCAGGACAGCCGGGGTACAATCAGCCCCAGCATTTT; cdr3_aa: CAISPGQPGYNQPQHF
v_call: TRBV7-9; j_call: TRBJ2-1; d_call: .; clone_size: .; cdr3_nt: TGTGCCAGCAGCTTAATGGGGTTAACAGCAGGGGAGCAGTTCTTC; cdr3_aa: CASSLMGLTAGEQFF
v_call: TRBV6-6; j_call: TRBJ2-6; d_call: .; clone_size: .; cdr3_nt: TGTGCCAGCAGTTACTCGAAGAGTGGGGCCAACGTCCTGACTTTC; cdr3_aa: CASSYSKSGANVLTF
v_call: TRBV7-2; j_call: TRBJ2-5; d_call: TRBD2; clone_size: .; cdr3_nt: TGTGCCAGCAGCACGAGACTAGCGGCAAGGGGGAGAGAGACCCAGTACTTC; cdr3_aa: CASSTRLAARGRETQYF
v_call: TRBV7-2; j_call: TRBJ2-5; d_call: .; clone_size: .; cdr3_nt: TGTGCCAGCAGCTTGCGTCGGGAAAAAGAGACCCAGTACTTC; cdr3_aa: CASSLRREKETQYF
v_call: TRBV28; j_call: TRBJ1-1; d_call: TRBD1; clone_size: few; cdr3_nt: TGTGCCAGCACCGGAGACAGGGTCCATTACACTGAAGCTTTCTTT; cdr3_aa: CASTGDRVHYTEAFF
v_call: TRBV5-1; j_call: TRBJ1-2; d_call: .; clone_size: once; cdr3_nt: TGCGCCAGCAGCTTTATGGGGTTACAGCCGGGGGGGAACTATGGCTACACCTTC; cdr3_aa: CASSFMGLQPGGNYGYTF
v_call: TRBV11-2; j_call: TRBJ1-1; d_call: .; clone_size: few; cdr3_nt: TGTGCCAGCAGCCGGGGGGGAGTGGCAGTCACTGAAGCTTTCTTT; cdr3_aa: CASSRGGVAVTEAFF
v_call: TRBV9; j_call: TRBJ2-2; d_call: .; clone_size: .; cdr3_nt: TGTGCCAGCAGTTCGTCGAACACCGGGGAGCTGTTTTTT; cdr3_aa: CASSSSNTGELFF
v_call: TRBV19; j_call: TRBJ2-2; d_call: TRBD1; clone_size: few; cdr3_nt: TGTGCCAGTACGGGGACAGGGATCACCGGGGAGCTGTTTTTT; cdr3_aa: CASTGTGITGELFF
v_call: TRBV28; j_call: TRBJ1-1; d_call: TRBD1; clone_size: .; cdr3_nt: TGTGCCAGCAGTTTAGGACAGGGTCCTGAAGCTTTCTTT; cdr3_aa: CASSLGQGPEAFF